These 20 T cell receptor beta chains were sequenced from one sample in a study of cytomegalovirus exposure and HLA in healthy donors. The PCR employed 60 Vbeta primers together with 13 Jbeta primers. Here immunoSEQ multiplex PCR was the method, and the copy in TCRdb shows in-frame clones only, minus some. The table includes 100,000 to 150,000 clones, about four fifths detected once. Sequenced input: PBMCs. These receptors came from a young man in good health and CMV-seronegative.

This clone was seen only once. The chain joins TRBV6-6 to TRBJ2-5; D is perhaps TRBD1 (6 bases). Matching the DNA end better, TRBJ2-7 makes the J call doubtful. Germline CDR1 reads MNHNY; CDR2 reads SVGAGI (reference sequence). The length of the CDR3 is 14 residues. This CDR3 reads CASSPRDKPYEQYF. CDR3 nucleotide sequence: TGTGCCAGCTCCCCCCGGGACAAACCCTACGAGCAGTACTTC.

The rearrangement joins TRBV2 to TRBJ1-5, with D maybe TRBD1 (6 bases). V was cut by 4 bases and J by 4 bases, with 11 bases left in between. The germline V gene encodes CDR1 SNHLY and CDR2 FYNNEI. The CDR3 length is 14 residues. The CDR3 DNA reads TGTGCCAGCAGTGCCCGACAGGCTAATCAGCCCCAGCATTTT. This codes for CASSARQANQPQHF. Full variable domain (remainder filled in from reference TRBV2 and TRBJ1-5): EPEVTQTPSHQVTQMGQEVILRCVPISNHLYFYWYRQILGQKVEFLVSFYNNEISEKSEIFDDQFSVERPDGSNFTLKIRSTKLEDSAMYFCASSARQANQPQHFGDGTRLSIL.

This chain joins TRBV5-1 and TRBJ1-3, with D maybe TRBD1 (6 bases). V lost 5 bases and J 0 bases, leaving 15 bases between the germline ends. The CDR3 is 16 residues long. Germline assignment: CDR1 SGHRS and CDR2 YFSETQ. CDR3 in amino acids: CASRPTTGISGNTIYF. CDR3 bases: TGCGCCAGCAGGCCGACTACAGGGATCTCTGGAAACACCATATATTTT.

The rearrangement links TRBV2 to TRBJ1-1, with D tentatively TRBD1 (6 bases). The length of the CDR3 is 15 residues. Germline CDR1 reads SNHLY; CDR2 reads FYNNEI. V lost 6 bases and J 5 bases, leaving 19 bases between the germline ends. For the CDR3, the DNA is TGTGCCAGCAGGGAAATCGGGGGGCTATGGACTGAAGCTTTCTTT. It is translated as CASREIGGLWTEAFF. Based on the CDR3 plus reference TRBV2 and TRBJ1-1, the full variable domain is EPEVTQTPSHQVTQMGQEVILRCVPISNHLYFYWYRQILGQKVEFLVSFYNNEISEKSEIFDDQFSVERPDGSNFTLKIRSTKLEDSAMYFCASREIGGLWTEAFFGQGTRLTVV.

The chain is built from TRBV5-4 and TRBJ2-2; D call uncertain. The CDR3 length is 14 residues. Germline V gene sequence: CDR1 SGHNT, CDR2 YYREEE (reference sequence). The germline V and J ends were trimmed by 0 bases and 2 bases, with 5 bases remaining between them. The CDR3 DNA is TGTGCCAGCAGCTTGGGGCCTAACACCGGGGAGCTGTTTTTT. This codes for CASSLGPNTGELFF.

The CDR3 bases are TGTGCCAGCAGTTTATCGTCCAGGGGGTATGGCTACACCTTC. Its protein product is CASSLSSRGYGYTF. The rearrangement uses TRBV27 and TRBJ1-2; TRBD1 matches 7 bases. Trimming at V came to 0 bases and at J to 5 bases, leaving 3 bases not matched to a gene. There are 14 residues in the CDR3. The germline V gene encodes CDR1 MNHEY and CDR2 SMNVEV (reference sequence).

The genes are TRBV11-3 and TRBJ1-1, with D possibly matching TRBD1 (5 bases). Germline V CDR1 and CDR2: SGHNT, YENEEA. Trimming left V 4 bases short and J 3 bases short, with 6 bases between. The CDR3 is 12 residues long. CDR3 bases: TGTGCCAGCAGCTCACAGGACACTGAAGCTTTCTTT. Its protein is CASSSQDTEAFF.

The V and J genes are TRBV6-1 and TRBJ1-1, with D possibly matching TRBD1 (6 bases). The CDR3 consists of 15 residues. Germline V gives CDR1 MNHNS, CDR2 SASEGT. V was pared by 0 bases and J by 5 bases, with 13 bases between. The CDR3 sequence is CASSEAQGFGTEAFF. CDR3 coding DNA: TGTGCCAGCAGTGAAGCGCAGGGGTTCGGGACTGAAGCTTTCTTT.

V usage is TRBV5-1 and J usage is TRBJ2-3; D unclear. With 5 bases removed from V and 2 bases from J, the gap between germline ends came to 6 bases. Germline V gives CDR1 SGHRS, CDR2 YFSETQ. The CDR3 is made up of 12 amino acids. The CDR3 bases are TGCGCCAGCAGACTTAACACAGATACGCAGTATTTT. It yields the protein CASRLNTDTQYF.

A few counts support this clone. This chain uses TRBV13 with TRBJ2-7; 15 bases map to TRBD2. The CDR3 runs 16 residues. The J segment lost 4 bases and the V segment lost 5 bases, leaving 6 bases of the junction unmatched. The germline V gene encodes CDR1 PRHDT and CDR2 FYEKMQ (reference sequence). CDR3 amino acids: CASSPGLAGGEYEQYF. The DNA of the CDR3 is TGTGCCAGCAGCCCGGGACTAGCGGGGGGTGAATACGAGCAGTACTTC.

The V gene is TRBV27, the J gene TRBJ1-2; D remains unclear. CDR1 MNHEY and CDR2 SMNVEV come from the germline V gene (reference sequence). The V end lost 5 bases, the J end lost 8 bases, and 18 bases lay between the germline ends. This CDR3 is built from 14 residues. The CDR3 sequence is CASSHQGWGGGYTF. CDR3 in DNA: TGTGCCAGCAGTCATCAAGGATGGGGAGGCGGCTACACCTTC.

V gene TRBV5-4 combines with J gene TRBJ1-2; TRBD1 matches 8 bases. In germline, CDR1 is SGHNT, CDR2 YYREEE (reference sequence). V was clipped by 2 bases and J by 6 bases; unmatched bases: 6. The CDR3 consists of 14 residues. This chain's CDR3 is CASSFKDRVDGYTF. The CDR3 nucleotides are TGTGCCAGCAGCTTTAAGGACAGGGTAGATGGCTACACCTTC.

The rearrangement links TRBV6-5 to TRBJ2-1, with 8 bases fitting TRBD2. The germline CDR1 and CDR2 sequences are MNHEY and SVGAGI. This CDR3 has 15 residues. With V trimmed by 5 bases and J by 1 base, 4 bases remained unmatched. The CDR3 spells CASSRSGASYNEQFF. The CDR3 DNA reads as TGTGCCAGCAGTCGTAGCGGGGCTTCCTACAATGAGCAGTTCTTC.

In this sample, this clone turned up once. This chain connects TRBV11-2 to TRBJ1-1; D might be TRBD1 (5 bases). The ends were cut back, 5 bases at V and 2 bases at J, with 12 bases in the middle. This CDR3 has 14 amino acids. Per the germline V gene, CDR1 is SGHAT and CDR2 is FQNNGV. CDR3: CASSLRDSNTEAFF. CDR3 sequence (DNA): TGTGCCAGCAGCCTACGAGACAGCAACACTGAAGCTTTCTTT.

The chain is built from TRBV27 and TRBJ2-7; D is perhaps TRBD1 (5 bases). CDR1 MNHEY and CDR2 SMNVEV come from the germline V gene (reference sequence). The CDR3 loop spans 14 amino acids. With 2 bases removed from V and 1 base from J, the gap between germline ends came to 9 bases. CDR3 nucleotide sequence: TGTGCCAGCAGTTTAAAGGACAAGTCCTACGAGCAGTACTTC. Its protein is CASSLKDKSYEQYF.

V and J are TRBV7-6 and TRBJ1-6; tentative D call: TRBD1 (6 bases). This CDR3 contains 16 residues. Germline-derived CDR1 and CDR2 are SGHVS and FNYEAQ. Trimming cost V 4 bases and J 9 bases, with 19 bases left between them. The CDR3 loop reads CASSSQDSNHGSPLHF. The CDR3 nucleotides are TGTGCCAGCAGCTCCCAGGACAGTAATCACGGTTCACCCCTCCACTTT.

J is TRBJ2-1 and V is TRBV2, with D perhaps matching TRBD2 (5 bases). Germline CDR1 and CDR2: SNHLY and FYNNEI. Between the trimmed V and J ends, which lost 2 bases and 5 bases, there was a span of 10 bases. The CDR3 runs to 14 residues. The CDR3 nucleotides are TGTGCCAGCAGTGAACGGGGAGCCGACAATGAGCAGTTCTTC. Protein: CASSERGADNEQFF. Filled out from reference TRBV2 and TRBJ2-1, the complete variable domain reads EPEVTQTPSHQVTQMGQEVILRCVPISNHLYFYWYRQILGQKVEFLVSFYNNEISEKSEIFDDQFSVERPDGSNFTLKIRSTKLEDSAMYFCASSERGADNEQFFGPGTRLTVL.

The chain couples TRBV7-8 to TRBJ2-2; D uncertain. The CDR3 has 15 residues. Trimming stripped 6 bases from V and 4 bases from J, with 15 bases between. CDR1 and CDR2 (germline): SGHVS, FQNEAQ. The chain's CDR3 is CASRMNLAGTGELFF. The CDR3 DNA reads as TGTGCCAGCAGAATGAATTTAGCCGGCACCGGGGAGCTGTTTTTT. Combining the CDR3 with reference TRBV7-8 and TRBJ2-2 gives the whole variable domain GAGVSQSPRYKVAKRGQDVALRCDPISGHVSLFWYQQALGQGPEFLTYFQNEAQLDKSGLPSDRFFAERPEGSVSTLKIQRTQQEDSAVYLCASRMNLAGTGELFFGEGSRLTVL.

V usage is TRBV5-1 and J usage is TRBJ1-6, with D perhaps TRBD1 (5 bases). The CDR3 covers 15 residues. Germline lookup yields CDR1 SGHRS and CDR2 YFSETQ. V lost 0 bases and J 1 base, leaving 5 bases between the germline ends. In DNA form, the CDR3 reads TGCGCCAGCAGCTTGGAGGGGTCCTATAATTCACCCCTCCACTTT. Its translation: CASSLEGSYNSPLHF.

The CDR3 is CASSESTGTGLGELFF. Here the CDR3 DNA reads TGCGCCAGCAGTGAGTCAACCGGGACAGGGCTCGGGGAGCTGTTTTTT. The chain has TRBV10-1 and TRBJ2-2; 9 bases agree with TRBD1. Looked up from germline, CDR1 is WNHNN and CDR2 is SYGVQD (reference sequence). V shed 0 bases and J 7 bases; nucleotides not matched to a gene: 6. CDR3 length: 16 residues.